This is a list of T cell receptor beta chains from one sample in a study of glioma-infiltrating T cells after dendritic cell vaccination. Measured with immunoSEQ multiplex PCR; TCRdb has only the in-frame clones, and not every one. The table includes tens of thousands of clones, 70% to 90% detected once. The sample was blood, taken before dendritic cell vaccination. These receptors were obtained from a human donor with glioblastoma. Each CDR3 is given with its conserved first and last residue. The D gene is left open where the match is weak. The size field is filled for only some rows; it gives once, few, many or a size class.

J | D | V | size | length | CDR3 | DNA
TRBJ1-2 | TRBD1 | TRBV6-1 | NA | 15 | CASRVWTGGAYGYTF | TGTGCCAGCAGGGTCTGGACAGGGGGGGCCTATGGCTACACCTTC
TRBJ2-5 | TRBD2 | TRBV10-2 | NA | 16 | CASLGLAGVLQETQYF | TGCGCCAGCCTCGGGCTAGCGGGGGTGTTACAAGAGACCCAGTACTTC
TRBJ2-3 | NA | TRBV29-1 | NA | 14 | CSGLRDNYPDTQYF | TGCAGCGGGCTCCGGGACAACTACCCAGATACGCAGTATTTT
TRBJ1-1 | TRBD1 | TRBV5-6 | NA | 16 | CASSETTGGSDTEAFF | TGTGCCAGCAGCGAAACGACAGGGGGCAGCGACACTGAAGCTTTCTTT
TRBJ2-7 | NA | TRBV10-2 | once | 13 | CASSEVGSYEQYF | TGCGCCAGCAGTGAGGTAGGGAGCTACGAGCAGTACTTC
TRBJ2-3 | NA | TRBV2 | NA | 12 | CASSELAGTQYF | TGTGCCAGCAGTGAACTGGCGGGTACGCAGTATTTT
TRBJ1-2 | NA | TRBV29-1 | NA | 15 | CSVLEVEGVNYGYTF | TGCAGCGTTCTGGAAGTGGAGGGCGTTAACTATGGCTACACCTTC
TRBJ2-1 | NA | TRBV27 | NA | 12 | CASSRGFGEQFF | TGTGCCAGCAGTCGCGGGTTCGGTGAGCAGTTCTTC
TRBJ2-3 | TRBD2 | TRBV4-1 | NA | 17 | CASSPGLAGGITDTQYF | TGCGCCAGCAGCCCTGGACTAGCGGGAGGGATCACAGATACGCAGTATTTT
TRBJ2-5 | TRBD1 | TRBV5-1 | once | 14 | CASSLGQGQETQYF | TGCGCCAGCAGCTTGGGACAGGGTCAGGAGACCCAGTACTTC
TRBJ2-7 | NA | TRBV11-3 | once | 14 | CASSLGASSYEQYF | TGTGCCAGCAGCTTAGGGGCGAGCTCCTACGAGCAGTACTTC
TRBJ2-3 | TRBD2 | TRBV7-2 | NA | 16 | CASSLTGLASTDTQYF | TGTGCCAGCAGCTTAACGGGACTAGCTAGCACAGATACGCAGTATTTT
TRBJ1-5 | NA | TRBV5-4 | NA | 14 | CASSRGGENQPQHF | TGTGCCAGCAGCCGGGGGGGGGAGAATCAGCCCCAGCATTTT
TRBJ2-7 | NA | TRBV12-5 | NA | 13 | CASRESGAYEQYF | TGTGCTAGTCGGGAGAGCGGAGCCTACGAGCAGTACTTC
TRBJ2-1 | TRBD2 | TRBV4-3 | NA | 17 | CASSQDRGLAVVNEQFF | TGCGCCAGCAGCCAAGATAGAGGACTAGCGGTGGTCAATGAGCAGTTCTTC
TRBJ1-1 | NA | TRBV6-5 | NA | 15 | CASSYAGDRDTEAFF | TGTGCCAGCAGTTACGCCGGGGATCGGGACACTGAAGCTTTCTTT
TRBJ2-1 | TRBD2 | TRBV5-1 | few | 14 | CASSLGRGGYEQFF | TGCGCCAGCAGCTTGGGGCGGGGGGGCTACGAGCAGTTCTTC
TRBJ1-2 | NA | TRBV29-1 | once | 12 | CSVEDINYGYTF | TGCAGCGTTGAAGATATTAACTATGGCTACACCTTC
TRBJ2-2 | NA | TRBV18 | NA | 15 | CASSPTGVNTGELFF | TGTGCCAGCTCACCAACCGGGGTAAACACCGGGGAGCTGTTTTTT
TRBJ2-3 | TRBD2 | TRBV11-2 | NA | 15 | CASSLGGLAGDTQYF | TGTGCCAGCAGCTTGGGGGGACTAGCGGGGGATACGCAGTATTTT
TRBJ2-5 | NA | TRBV5-1 | NA | 13 | CASSPGEEETQYF | TGCGCCAGCTCCCCTGGGGAGGAAGAGACCCAGTACTTC
TRBJ2-2 | NA | TRBV5-1 | NA | 14 | CASSLDGNTGELFF | TGCGCCAGCAGCTTGGACGGGAACACCGGGGAGCTGTTTTTT
TRBJ2-7 | NA | TRBV11-2 | NA | 19 | CASSLVWDGRLDSSYEQYF | TGTGCCAGCAGCTTAGTTTGGGACGGGAGACTAGATAGCTCCTACGAGCAGTACTTC
TRBJ2-2 | NA | TRBV5-1 | NA | 14 | CASSSKGENGELFF | TGCGCCAGCAGCTCGAAGGGGGAGAACGGGGAGCTGTTTTTT
TRBJ1-5 | NA | TRBV12-5 | once | 14 | CANGGRGSNQPQHF | TGTGCTAACGGCGGAAGGGGTAGCAATCAGCCCCAGCATTTT
TRBJ2-1 | TRBD1 | TRBV19 | NA | 16 | CASSWGPGQMYNEQFF | TGTGCCAGTAGTTGGGGCCCGGGACAGATGTACAATGAGCAGTTCTTC
TRBJ2-3 | TRBD1 | TRBV5-4 | NA | 15 | CASSKQGMGTDTQYF | TGTGCCAGCAGCAAACAGGGGATGGGGACAGATACGCAGTATTTT
TRBJ2-3 | TRBD1 | TRBV9 | NA | 17 | CASSVGPGTGGLDTQYF | TGTGCCAGCAGCGTAGGCCCCGGGACAGGGGGCTTAGATACGCAGTATTTT
TRBJ2-2 | TRBD2 | TRBV7-9 | NA | 16 | CASSLGSGRRAGELFF | TGTGCCAGCAGCTTAGGCAGCGGGAGGCGTGCCGGGGAGCTGTTTTTT
TRBJ1-5 | NA | TRBV4-2 | NA | 13 | CASSQEQGRPQHF | TGTGCCAGCAGCCAGGAGCAGGGTCGGCCCCAGCATTTT
TRBJ2-4 | NA | TRBV10-3 | NA | 14 | CAITSIGTSNIQYF | TGTGCCATCACCTCAATAGGGACATCGAACATTCAGTACTTC
TRBJ2-3 | NA | TRBV4-1 | NA | 18 | CASSQDSVRFEPTDTQYF | TGCGCCAGCAGCCAAGATTCTGTCAGGTTCGAACCCACAGATACGCAGTATTTT
TRBJ2-7 | NA | TRBV29-1 | NA | 14 | CSVEEPGPPYEQYF | TGCAGCGTTGAAGAACCAGGGCCCCCCTACGAGCAGTACTTC
TRBJ2-5 | TRBD1 | TRBV7-9 | NA | 15 | CASSLNRGLIETQYF | TGTGCCAGCAGCTTAAACAGGGGGCTTATCGAGACCCAGTACTTC
TRBJ1-5 | TRBD1 | TRBV30 | NA | 14 | CAWSPGTGLQPQHF | TGTGCCTGGAGCCCGGGGACAGGCCTCCAGCCCCAGCATTTT
TRBJ2-3 | NA | TRBV6-5 | few | 15 | CASSYDGREADTQYF | TGTGCCAGCAGTTATGACGGCAGGGAGGCAGATACGCAGTATTTT
TRBJ1-1 | TRBD1 | TRBV7-9 | NA | 13 | CASSWTGGSEAFF | TGTGCCAGCTCGTGGACAGGGGGTTCTGAAGCTTTCTTT
TRBJ1-5 | NA | TRBV5-6 | few | 13 | CASSLSEGQPQHF | TGTGCCAGCAGCTTGTCCGAGGGTCAGCCCCAGCATTTT
TRBJ1-1 | TRBD1 | TRBV5-1 | NA | 15 | CASSLATGVFTEAFF | TGCGCCAGCAGCTTGGCCACAGGGGTGTTCACTGAAGCTTTCTTT
TRBJ2-7 | TRBD2 | TRBV5-4 | NA | 14 | CASSNGLAGAEQYF | TGTGCCAGCAGCAACGGACTAGCGGGAGCTGAGCAGTACTTC
TRBJ2-7 | NA | TRBV5-1 | NA | 14 | CASSLDSSSYEQYF | TGCGCCAGCAGCTTGGACAGCAGCTCCTACGAGCAGTACTTC
TRBJ1-2 | NA | TRBV6-1 | NA | 13 | CASSLGQFYGYTF | TGTGCCAGCAGCCTAGGACAGTTCTATGGCTACACCTTC
TRBJ2-7 | TRBD2 | TRBV6-5 | NA | 15 | CASSYPAGGQYEQYF | TGTGCCAGCAGTTACCCAGCGGGAGGGCAATACGAGCAGTACTTC
TRBJ1-1 | NA | TRBV27 | once | 14 | CASTSRAGNTEAFF | TGTGCCAGCACCTCGAGAGCCGGGAACACTGAAGCTTTCTTT
TRBJ1-1 | NA | TRBV28 | NA | 14 | CASNLRDFGTEAFF | TGTGCCAGTAATCTCAGGGATTTTGGCACTGAAGCTTTCTTT
TRBJ2-5 | TRBD2 | TRBV5-1 | NA | 15 | CASSLGLAGGETQYF | TGCGCCAGCAGCTTGGGACTAGCGGGTGGGGAGACCCAGTACTTC
TRBJ2-7 | NA | TRBV19 | NA | 14 | CASSERQGGYEQYF | TGTGCCAGTAGTGAGCGACAGGGAGGCTACGAGCAGTACTTC
TRBJ1-1 | NA | TRBV2 | NA | 13 | CASSEAVNTEAFF | TGTGCCAGCAGTGAAGCCGTGAACACTGAAGCTTTCTTT
TRBJ2-1 | NA | TRBV7-9 | NA | 13 | CASSPLLAGEQFF | TGTGCCAGCAGCCCGCTCCTAGCTGGCGAGCAGTTCTTC
TRBJ2-5 | NA | TRBV5-4 | NA | 14 | CASSSPGQVETQYF | TGTGCCAGCAGCTCCCCGGGACAAGTGGAGACCCAGTACTTC
TRBJ1-3 | NA | TRBV27 | NA | 14 | CASSLRRAGNTIYF | TGTGCCAGCAGTTTGCGGAGGGCTGGAAACACCATATATTTT
TRBJ2-1 | TRBD1 | TRBV4-3 | NA | 15 | CASSQGPGGYNEQFF | TGCGCCAGCAGCCAAGGACCAGGGGGTTACAATGAGCAGTTCTTC
TRBJ1-2 | NA | TRBV11-2 | NA | 16 | CASSSGHILSPGGYTF | TGTGCCAGCAGCTCCGGACACATACTCTCCCCAGGGGGCTACACCTTC
TRBJ1-2 | NA | TRBV7-9 | NA | 13 | CASSLEGVYGYTF | TGTGCCAGCAGCTTAGAGGGGGTCTATGGCTACACCTTC